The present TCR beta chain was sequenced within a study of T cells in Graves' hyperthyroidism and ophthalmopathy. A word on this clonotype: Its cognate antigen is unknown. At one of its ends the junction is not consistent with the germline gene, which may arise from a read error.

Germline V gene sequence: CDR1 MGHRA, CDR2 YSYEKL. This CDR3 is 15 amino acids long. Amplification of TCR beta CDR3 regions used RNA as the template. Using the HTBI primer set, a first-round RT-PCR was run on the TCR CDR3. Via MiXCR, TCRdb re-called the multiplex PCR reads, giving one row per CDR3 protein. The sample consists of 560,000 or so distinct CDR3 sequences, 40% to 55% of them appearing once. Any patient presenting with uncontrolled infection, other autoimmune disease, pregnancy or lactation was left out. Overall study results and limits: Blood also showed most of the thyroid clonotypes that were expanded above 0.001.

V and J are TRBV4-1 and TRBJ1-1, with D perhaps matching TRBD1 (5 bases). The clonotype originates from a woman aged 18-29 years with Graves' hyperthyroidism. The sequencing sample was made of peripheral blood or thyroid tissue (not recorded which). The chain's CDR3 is CASSQDRGANTEAFF. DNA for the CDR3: TGTGCCAGCAGCCAAGACAGAGGGGCTAACACTGAAGCTTTCTTT.